This T cell receptor (beta chain) came from a study of blood T cell repertoires in COVID-19. Study information: From the United States, Italy and Spain came samples of acute and convalescent COVID-19. T cells, B-cell-depleted T cells, or PBMCs provided the cDNA or gDNA that served as material.

Sequencing used immunoSEQ multiplex PCR; TCRdb keeps in-frame clones, though not all of them. The sample lists roughly 250,000 clones; roughly three quarters were seen once. This clone was seen only once. The CDR3 runs 14 residues. V dropped 0 bases and J dropped 7 bases, with 11 bases sitting between them. Germline lookup yields CDR1 MRHNA and CDR2 SNTAGT. The rearrangement joins TRBV6-4 to TRBJ2-3; a possible D gene is TRBD1 (6 bases). This clonotype was sampled from a woman aged 40 to 50 with active or convalescent COVID-19. The sample comprised peripheral blood. Written as DNA, the CDR3 is TGTGCCAGCAGTGACTCGCCGGACAGACATACGCAGTATTTT. Its translation: CASSDSPDRHTQYF.